This entry concerns a single T cell receptor beta chain. Per the authors' pipeline: Nucleated cell counts were estimated from reference gene primer amplification. Using immunoSEQ multiplex PCR, the repertoire was profiled, and TCRdb retains in-frame clones only, with some absent. Clonal size and the V and J genes are those of that table, whereas D and trimming came from the DNA. The data show approximately 200,000 clones, roughly 88% seen once. This specimen belongs to a study of blood T cell repertoires in COVID-19. Study details: The analysed material was cDNA or gDNA that came from T cells, B-cell-depleted T cells, or PBMCs.

CDR3 length equals 11 residues. The gene calls are TRBV21-1 and TRBJ2-7; TRBD2 was called by the table and not checked on the DNA. TRBV21-1 is deemed a pseudogene. This sequence was found in a woman younger than 45 with acute or convalescent COVID-19. What was sequenced was peripheral blood. CDR3 loop: CASSKAREQYF. The CDR3, as DNA: TGTGCCAGCAGCAAAGCGAGGGAGCAGTACTTC.